The present T cell receptor beta chain was sequenced within a study of technical replicates of blood from a handful of donors. CDR3 length: 16 residues. CDR1 and CDR2 from the germline V gene are SNHLY and FYNNEI. J was trimmed by 3 bases and V by 3 bases; bases with no gene match: 5. Clones were read by immunoSEQ multiplex PCR, and TCRdb kept only the in-frame ones, dropping some. The data contain about 56,000 clones, just over 90% of them singletons. The TCR comes from a human donor in good health. Some clones in this sample may be carry-over from other donors' samples. V usage is TRBV2 and J usage is TRBJ2-3; 11 bases are shared with TRBD2. Material: PBMCs. CDR3 nucleotides: TGTGCCAGCAGTGACGTGGCTAGCGGGGGGACAGATACGCAGTATTTT. Its translation: CASSDVASGGTDTQYF.